This TCR beta chain comes out of a study of T cell responses to AZD1222 COVID-19 vaccine (dated by TCRdb to 2020 to 2022). Background on the whole study: A total of over 230 trial participants underwent TCR sequencing, of whom some 210 received two doses of AZD1222 and about 25 received two doses of the MenACWY control vaccine. Trial participants were enrolled by age into subgroups of 18-55, 56-69 and 70-plus years, and roughly 150, 30 and 60 TCR-sequenced participants, respectively, were included in these subgroups.

Explained via the paper, the time point label denotes: about 28 days (+/-7) after the second vaccine dose. AZD1222 recipients with second doses at about 4 weeks or about 12 weeks were pooled, because spike-specific TCR depth and breadth did not differ between schedules. Vaccinee samples were obtained from the UK trials COV001 and COV002, which included a single-blind randomized controlled phase 2/3 trial of AZD1222 (ChAdOx1 nCoV-19) in healthy adults. For TCRbeta chain sequencing, PBMC samples were collected from trial participants at day 0 and at day 28 after the second dose. Beyond this particular receptor, the publication reports: Conclusions about previously exposed vaccinees were limited because only six AZD1222 recipients were SARS-CoV-2 seropositive at baseline. Most participants were white British and females outnumbered males, and the authors suggested that clonal diversity may have been underestimated. No day 14 peak-response samples were available, so repertoires were characterized only after the peak T cell response. The vaccine-associated CD4 TCRs covered the entire spike protein, and the dominant responses fell in regions 160-218 and 743-854. Spike-specific TCR breadth and depth rose significantly after two AZD1222 doses compared with day 0 and with MenACWY recipients. The 56-69-year group was small, and its depth increase did not reach significance, likely because of low power. Nearly half of unique spike-specific TCRs reportedly recognized epitopes outside regions mutated in the B.1.351 and B.1.1.7 variants.

The CDR3 regions of human TCRbeta chains were analyzed by immunosequencing. Processing in the source paper ran as follows. Repertoire TCRs were matched against a reference library of SARS-CoV-2-specific TCRs generated with the MIRA antigen-specificity platform. Breadth was defined as the fraction of unique TCRs that were SARS-CoV-2-associated. Depth was defined as the fraction of total T cells that were SARS-CoV-2-associated. Using the MIRA data, each spike-specific TCR was mapped to the spike region that the TCR reacts to and placed in a CD4 or CD8 class. Log10-transformed breadth and depth values were compared by one-way ANOVA with Sidak's multiple comparisons tests. The table was pulled from immuneACCESS by TCRdb, which kept in-frame rearrangements only. Such tables lose some clones; where checked, under half of the loss comes from unresolved V genes, and the rest has no known cause. For V, J and clone size, that table is used; D and trimming come from the DNA. The sample table lists some 190,000 clones, around 90% of them with a count of one. About 1.9% of the sample comes from the top ten.

For this chain, trimming is 5 bases at the V end and 2 bases at the J end, and the number of junction bases without a gene match is 8. Its CDR3 holds 15 amino acids, cysteine through phenylalanine. Here the CDR3 DNA is all that survives: 45 bases in frame from base 1. Per the germline V gene, LGHNA is the CDR1 and YNFKEQ is the CDR2. For this clone: Its antigen remains undetermined. No qualities accompany the bases; no much larger clone lies one base away.

Rearrangement joined TRBV4-2 to TRBJ2-7, and 8 junctional nucleotides match TRBD1. The sequenced sample was peripheral blood, obtained 28 days after the second AZD1222 dose. This TCR derives from an adult who received the AZD1222 COVID-19 vaccine. The DNA is as follows: TGTGCCAGCAGCTCCACCTGGACAGGGACCTACGAGCAGTACTTC. This codes for CASSSTWTGTYEQYF.